These 3 T cell receptor beta chains came from one sample sequenced in a study of immune cell composition in non-small cell lung cancer. Assay used: immunoSEQ multiplex PCR; TCRdb lists only in-frame clones, some missing. The sample holds over 9,500 clones; over 55% are singletons and the top ten take more than 15%. Material for sequencing was lung tumor tissue. Receptor source: a human donor with non-small cell lung cancer.

The V call is TRBV18, the J call TRBJ1-2; D unresolved. In germline, CDR1 is KGHSH, CDR2 LQKENI. V was pared by 2 bases and J by 3 bases, with 13 bases between. The CDR3 is made up of 15 amino acids. CDR3 residues: CASSPEKGGYYGYTF. The CDR3 bases are TGTGCCAGCTCACCAGAGAAGGGAGGTTACTATGGCTACACCTTC.

The chain employs TRBV14 and TRBJ2-7; 7 nucleotides line up with TRBD2. The ends lost 1 base at V and 6 bases at J; junction bases unmatched: 12. CDR3 length equals 16 residues. Germline-derived CDR1 and CDR2 are SGHDN and FVKESK. The chain's CDR3 is CASSQGVGLRTVEQYF. Written as DNA, the CDR3 is TGTGCCAGCAGCCAAGGAGTGGGACTAAGGACGGTCGAGCAGTACTTC. Complete variable domain (other parts from reference TRBV14 and TRBJ2-7): EAGVTQFPSHSVIEKGQTVTLRCDPISGHDNLYWYRRVMGKEIKFLLHFVKESKQDESGMPNNRFLAERTGGTYSTLKVQPAELEDSGVYFCASSQGVGLRTVEQYFGPGTRLTVT.

This chain uses TRBV6-5 with TRBJ2-6; D remains ambiguous. Germline CDR1 MNHEY, CDR2 SVGAGI. This CDR3 comprises 15 residues. V gave up 7 bases and J gave up 3 bases, with 13 bases separating them. CDR3: CASTPRSGGANVLTF. DNA for the CDR3: TGTGCCAGCACCCCAAGGTCGGGTGGGGCCAACGTCCTGACTTTC.